This TCR beta chain was obtained from a study of blood T cell repertoires in COVID-19. Study in general: Some COVID-19 samples were acute and others convalescent; all came from the United States, Italy and Spain. The analysed material was cDNA or gDNA that came from T cells, B-cell-depleted T cells, or PBMCs.

Seattle cases were enrolled at active infection and followed longitudinally. V lost 4 bases and J lost 4, with 16 bases in between. CDR1 is SGHTA and CDR2 is FQGNSA in the germline V gene. The CDR3 has 15 amino acids. In the authors' methods: Cell counts per sample came from amplifying reference gene primers. The data were produced by immunoSEQ multiplex PCR, yet TCRdb's version contains in-frame clones alone and is incomplete. V, J and clone size derive from that table, while D and trimming were established from the DNA sequence. The sample lists 300,000 to 400,000 clones, about nine tenths occurring once.

The sequence came from a man aged 25 to 40 with COVID-19, enrolled during active disease. Sequenced: peripheral blood. V usage is TRBV7-2 and J usage is TRBJ1-2; no firm D call. The CDR3 loop is CASSSKDRGAYGYTF. The CDR3 DNA is TGTGCCAGCAGCTCTAAGGATCGAGGAGCCTATGGCTACACCTTC. The whole variable domain, filled in from reference TRBV7-2 and TRBJ1-2, reads GAGVSQSPSNKVTEKGKDVELRCDPISGHTALYWYRQSLGQGLEFLIYFQGNSAPDKSGLPSDRFSAERTGGSVSTLTIQRTQQEDSAVYLCASSSKDRGAYGYTFGSGTRLTVV.